Listed below are T cell receptor beta chains from one sample, sequenced in a study of blood T cell repertoires in COVID-19. The table came from immunoSEQ multiplex PCR; TCRdb's copy has only in-frame clones and leaves some out. Counted here are about 250,000 clones, approximately 90% occurring once; the ten biggest clones make up around 0.84%. Sequenced: peripheral blood. The receptors derive from a man aged 25-45 years with acute or convalescent COVID-19. CDR3s leave out the opening cysteine and the closing phenylalanine or tryptophan.

J: TRBJ1-1
V: TRBV5-8
CDR3: ASSLRTRNTEAF

J: TRBJ2-3
V: TRBV28
CDR3: ASSSGTGPSSTDTQY

J: TRBJ1-1
V: TRBV3-1/TRBV3-2
CDR3: ASSQVQGNTEAF

J: TRBJ1-1
V: TRBV19
CDR3: ASRERGQTEAF

J: TRBJ1-1
V: TRBV28
CDR3: ASSSPGEIDTEAF

J: TRBJ2-3
V: TRBV6-5
CDR3: ACGVADTQY

J: TRBJ2-1
V: TRBV9
CDR3: ASSVDGGSRVNEQF

J: TRBJ2-1
V: TRBV6-4
CDR3: ASRKEADSYNEQF

J: TRBJ1-6
V: TRBV3-1/TRBV3-2
CDR3: ASSQFDRGNSPLH

J: TRBJ1-3
V: TRBV30
CDR3: AWSWQSTSGNTIY

J: TRBJ2-3
V: TRBV2
CDR3: ASSSRRLASTDTQY

J: TRBJ2-1
V: TRBV20-1
CDR3: SASIIGQGTNEQF

J: TRBJ2-6
V: TRBV5-5
CDR3: ASSWTQGGSGANVLT

J: TRBJ1-1
V: TRBV6-5
CDR3: ASNPQGSSTEAF

J: TRBJ2-1
V: TRBV9
CDR3: ASSVDGGLGSYNEQF

J: TRBJ2-4
V: TRBV3-1/TRBV3-2
CDR3: ASSQAGGAGVSPAKNIQY

J: TRBJ1-3
V: TRBV28
CDR3: ASSSRGQGLRNTIY

J: TRBJ2-3
V: TRBV18
CDR3: ASSPWGVPTDTQY

J: TRBJ2-7
V: TRBV27
CDR3: ASGNRDRGSEQY

J: TRBJ1-2
V: TRBV19
CDR3: ASSIDRGRGYGYT

J: TRBJ2-3
V: TRBV11-2
CDR3: ASSVGLAGDSEDTQY

J: TRBJ1-4
V: TRBV19
CDR3: ASTRAGTTNEKLF

J: TRBJ1-1
V: TRBV6-6
CDR3: ASSSTGNTEAF

J: TRBJ1-5
V: TRBV6-6
CDR3: ASSYPRGRDGQPQH

J: TRBJ2-7
V: TRBV6-5
CDR3: ASSRQGDEQY

J: TRBJ2-3
V: TRBV3-1/TRBV3-2
CDR3: ASSQVGGSGDTQY

J: TRBJ2-5
V: TRBV25-1
CDR3: ASSESPGTEKETQY

J: TRBJ2-5
V: TRBV7-9
CDR3: ASRGTSGPRYQETQY

J: TRBJ2-1
V: TRBV6-5
CDR3: ASSYSYTGFYNEQF

J: TRBJ2-7
V: TRBV12-3/TRBV12-4
CDR3: ASSLYRYEQY